This is a list of T cell receptor beta chains from one sample in a study of cytomegalovirus exposure and HLA in healthy donors. Profiled with immunoSEQ multiplex PCR; TCRdb holds only in-frame clones, not every one. This sample has about 200,000 clones; less than 85% occur once, and the top ten carry over 1.5%. Sequenced material: PBMCs. Receptor source: a girl between 5 and 17 years old in good health and CMV-seropositive. Both conserved end residues are part of each CDR3. The D gene is left open where the match is weak. Not every row has a clone size; where given, it reads once, few, many or a size class.

J gene: TRBJ2-1
V gene: TRBV6-6
clone size: -
D gene: -
CDR3 DNA: TGTGCCAGCAGTTACCCCCGCGGCTCCTACAATGAGCAGTTCTTC
CDR3 protein: CASSYPRGSYNEQFF

J gene: TRBJ1-3
V gene: TRBV27
clone size: -
D gene: -
CDR3 DNA: TGTGCCAGCAGTTTCTCCTCCTCTGGAAACACCATATATTTT
CDR3 protein: CASSFSSSGNTIYF

J gene: TRBJ2-7
V gene: TRBV5-1
clone size: -
D gene: TRBD1
CDR3 DNA: TGCGCCAGCAGCTTGGGACAGGGTAGCCACGAGCAGTACTTC
CDR3 protein: CASSLGQGSHEQYF

J gene: TRBJ2-7
V gene: TRBV18
clone size: -
D gene: -
CDR3 DNA: TGTGCCAGCTCACCCCTACCGGGGGGCAGCTCCTACGAGCAGTACTTC
CDR3 protein: CASSPLPGGSSYEQYF

J gene: TRBJ2-1
V gene: TRBV14
clone size: -
D gene: -
CDR3 DNA: TGTGCCAGCAGCCTACAGATGGGTAATGAGCAGTTCTTC
CDR3 protein: CASSLQMGNEQFF

J gene: TRBJ2-5
V gene: TRBV10-3
clone size: -
D gene: -
CDR3 DNA: TGTGCCATCAGTGAGTCGTCTGTACAGGGTGGGGAGACCCAGTACTTC
CDR3 protein: CAISESSVQGGETQYF

J gene: TRBJ2-1
V gene: TRBV7-2
clone size: -
D gene: -
CDR3 DNA: TGTGCCAGCAGCACCCACACAACAGGAAATGAGCAGTTCTTC
CDR3 protein: CASSTHTTGNEQFF

J gene: TRBJ1-2
V gene: TRBV29-1
clone size: -
D gene: -
CDR3 DNA: TGCAGCGGTCAGATGAACTATGGCTACACCTTC
CDR3 protein: CSGQMNYGYTF

J gene: TRBJ1-1
V gene: TRBV13
clone size: -
D gene: -
CDR3 DNA: TGTGCCAGCAGCTTCGTCACTGAAGCTTTCTTT
CDR3 protein: CASSFVTEAFF

J gene: TRBJ1-1
V gene: TRBV4-3
clone size: few
D gene: TRBD1
CDR3 DNA: TGCGCCAGCAGCCAAGACCCCCCAGGGGGTCCCACTGAAGCTTTCTTT
CDR3 protein: CASSQDPPGGPTEAFF

J gene: TRBJ2-5
V gene: TRBV5-8
clone size: -
D gene: -
CDR3 DNA: TGTGCCAGCAGCCCCTACCTCGCCGGGGGTGCGGGGGCAGAGACCCAGTACTTC
CDR3 protein: CASSPYLAGGAGAETQYF

J gene: TRBJ2-3
V gene: TRBV25-1
clone size: -
D gene: -
CDR3 DNA: TGTGCCAGCAGTGAAGGGTGGGGGGGGCTGGATACGCAGTATTTT
CDR3 protein: CASSEGWGGLDTQYF

J gene: TRBJ2-2
V gene: TRBV5-1
clone size: few
D gene: TRBD2
CDR3 DNA: TGCGCCAGCAGCTTGTCTAGCGGGGGGGCCACCGGGGAGCTGTTTTTT
CDR3 protein: CASSLSSGGATGELFF

J gene: TRBJ1-1
V gene: TRBV6-5
clone size: once
D gene: TRBD1
CDR3 DNA: TGTGCCAGCAGTTCCCCGGGACAGAAGAACACTGAAGCTTTCTTT
CDR3 protein: CASSSPGQKNTEAFF

J gene: TRBJ2-7
V gene: TRBV6-5
clone size: -
D gene: TRBD1
CDR3 DNA: TGTGCCAGCACCCAGAGGGGGCTGGGGGAGCAGTACTTC
CDR3 protein: CASTQRGLGEQYF

J gene: TRBJ2-6
V gene: TRBV5-1
clone size: -
D gene: TRBD2
CDR3 DNA: TGCGCCAGCTTCGGGGACCGGGGGGACTCCTCTGGGGCCAACGTCCTGACTTTC
CDR3 protein: CASFGDRGDSSGANVLTF

J gene: TRBJ1-1
V gene: TRBV6-1
clone size: once
D gene: -
CDR3 DNA: TGTGCCAGCACCATTGGACAACAGAACACTGAAGCTTTCTTT
CDR3 protein: CASTIGQQNTEAFF

J gene: TRBJ2-7
V gene: TRBV5-1
clone size: -
D gene: -
CDR3 DNA: TGCGCCAGCAGCTTGGGCTTGGACAGAACCTACGAGCAGTACTTC
CDR3 protein: CASSLGLDRTYEQYF

J gene: TRBJ2-7
V gene: TRBV6-6
clone size: -
D gene: -
CDR3 DNA: TGTGCCAGCACCAACGGAGGGGGCCGCTACGAGCAGTACTTC
CDR3 protein: CASTNGGGRYEQYF

J gene: TRBJ1-2
V gene: TRBV5-1
clone size: once
D gene: -
CDR3 DNA: TGCGCCAGCAGCTTGGGGGACTGTGGCTACACCTTC
CDR3 protein: CASSLGDCGYTF

J gene: TRBJ2-2
V gene: TRBV29-1
clone size: -
D gene: -
CDR3 DNA: TGCAGCGTTGAAGTAATTCCGAACACCGGGGAGCTGTTTTTT
CDR3 protein: CSVEVIPNTGELFF

J gene: TRBJ1-1
V gene: TRBV9
clone size: -
D gene: TRBD1
CDR3 DNA: TGTGCCAGCAGCCCCGGGACAGGGGGGACTGAAGCTTTCTTT
CDR3 protein: CASSPGTGGTEAFF

J gene: TRBJ1-1
V gene: TRBV4-3
clone size: -
D gene: -
CDR3 DNA: TGCGCCAGCAGCCAAGAGACAGGCTCCCCTGAAGCTTTCTTT
CDR3 protein: CASSQETGSPEAFF

J gene: TRBJ2-3
V gene: TRBV6-1
clone size: -
D gene: -
CDR3 DNA: TGTGCCAGCAGTGGTGGAAGTAGCCCAGATACGCAGTATTTT
CDR3 protein: CASSGGSSPDTQYF

J gene: TRBJ1-5
V gene: TRBV19
clone size: once
D gene: -
CDR3 DNA: TGTGCCAGTAGTATCGGGATTATAAATCAGCCCCAGCATTTT
CDR3 protein: CASSIGIINQPQHF

J gene: TRBJ1-4
V gene: TRBV4-3
clone size: -
D gene: TRBD1
CDR3 DNA: TGCGCCAGCAGCCAGGGACAGGGAAATGAAAAACTGTTTTTT
CDR3 protein: CASSQGQGNEKLFF

J gene: TRBJ1-4
V gene: TRBV6-5
clone size: few
D gene: -
CDR3 DNA: TGTGCCAGCAGTTACCGGACAGTTGCAACTAATGAAAAACTGTTTTTT
CDR3 protein: CASSYRTVATNEKLFF

J gene: TRBJ1-1
V gene: TRBV11-2
clone size: once
D gene: TRBD1
CDR3 DNA: TGTGCCAGCAGTATGGAACAGGGGGAGAACACTGAAGCTTTCTTT
CDR3 protein: CASSMEQGENTEAFF

J gene: TRBJ2-3
V gene: TRBV5-6
clone size: -
D gene: -
CDR3 DNA: TGTGCCAGCAGCGCGGAAAGGGGAGATACGCAGTATTTT
CDR3 protein: CASSAERGDTQYF

J gene: TRBJ2-1
V gene: TRBV5-4
clone size: -
D gene: -
CDR3 DNA: TGTGCCAGCAGCTTAGGGGGGGATGAGCAGTTCTTC
CDR3 protein: CASSLGGDEQFF

J gene: TRBJ1-6
V gene: TRBV7-9
clone size: -
D gene: -
CDR3 DNA: TGTGCCAGCAGCTTACAGGGCTCCTATAATTCACCCCTCCACTTT
CDR3 protein: CASSLQGSYNSPLHF

J gene: TRBJ2-1
V gene: TRBV10-3
clone size: few
D gene: TRBD2
CDR3 DNA: TGTGCCATCAGTGACCGGACTAGCCCTGACAATGAGCAGTTCTTC
CDR3 protein: CAISDRTSPDNEQFF

J gene: TRBJ2-7
V gene: TRBV7-9
clone size: -
D gene: -
CDR3 DNA: TGTGCCAGCAGCGTTAGGGGCTCGTACGAGCAGTACTTC
CDR3 protein: CASSVRGSYEQYF